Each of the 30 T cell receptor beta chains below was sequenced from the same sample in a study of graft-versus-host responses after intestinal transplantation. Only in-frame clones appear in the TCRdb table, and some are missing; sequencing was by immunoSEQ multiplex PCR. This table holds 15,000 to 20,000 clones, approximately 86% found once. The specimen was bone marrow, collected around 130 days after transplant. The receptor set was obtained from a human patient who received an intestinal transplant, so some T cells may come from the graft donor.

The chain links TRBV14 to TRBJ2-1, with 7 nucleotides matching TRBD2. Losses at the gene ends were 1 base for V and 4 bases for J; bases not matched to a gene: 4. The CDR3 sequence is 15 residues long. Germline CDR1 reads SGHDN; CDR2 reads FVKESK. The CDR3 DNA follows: TGTGCCAGCAGCCAAGGAGGGACTACGTACAATGAGCAGTTCTTC. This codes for CASSQGGTTYNEQFF.

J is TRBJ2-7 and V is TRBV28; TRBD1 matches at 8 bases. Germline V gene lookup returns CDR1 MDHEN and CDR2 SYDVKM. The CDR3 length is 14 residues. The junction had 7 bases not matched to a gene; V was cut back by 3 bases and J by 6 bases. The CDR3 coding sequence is TGTGCCAGCAGTTTTTTTCCAGGGGGCTCCGAGCAGTACTTC. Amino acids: CASSFFPGGSEQYF.

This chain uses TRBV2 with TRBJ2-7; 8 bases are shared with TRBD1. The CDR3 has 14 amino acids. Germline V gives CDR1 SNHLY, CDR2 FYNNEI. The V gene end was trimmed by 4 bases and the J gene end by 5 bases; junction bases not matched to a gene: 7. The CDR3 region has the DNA TGTGCCAGCAGTGGACAGGGGCAAGACCACGAGCAGTACTTC. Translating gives CASSGQGQDHEQYF.

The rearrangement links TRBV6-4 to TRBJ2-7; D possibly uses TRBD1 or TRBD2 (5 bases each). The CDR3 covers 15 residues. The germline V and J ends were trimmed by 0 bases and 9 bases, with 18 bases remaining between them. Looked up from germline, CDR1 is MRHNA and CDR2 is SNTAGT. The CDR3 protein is CASSDSPGPPLWQYF. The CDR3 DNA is TGTGCCAGCAGTGACTCGCCGGGACCACCACTATGGCAGTACTTC.

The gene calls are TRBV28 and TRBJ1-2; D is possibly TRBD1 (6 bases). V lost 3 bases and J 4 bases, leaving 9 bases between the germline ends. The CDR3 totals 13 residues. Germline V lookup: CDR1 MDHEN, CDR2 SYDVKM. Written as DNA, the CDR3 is TGTGCCAGCAGTTTGGGCAGGGGCTATGGCTACACCTTC. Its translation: CASSLGRGYGYTF.

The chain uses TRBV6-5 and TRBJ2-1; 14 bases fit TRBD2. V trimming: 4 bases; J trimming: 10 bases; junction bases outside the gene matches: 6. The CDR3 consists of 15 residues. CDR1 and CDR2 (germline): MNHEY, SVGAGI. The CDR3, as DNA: TGTGCCAGCAGTTGGGGACTAGCGGGAGTCGAGGAGCAGTTCTTC. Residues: CASSWGLAGVEEQFF.

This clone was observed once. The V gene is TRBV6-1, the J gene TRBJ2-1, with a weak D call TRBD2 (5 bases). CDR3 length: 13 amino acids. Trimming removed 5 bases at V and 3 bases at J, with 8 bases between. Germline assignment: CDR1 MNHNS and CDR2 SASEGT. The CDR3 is CASSRSGYNEQFF. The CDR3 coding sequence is TGTGCCAGCAGTAGGAGCGGCTACAATGAGCAGTTCTTC.

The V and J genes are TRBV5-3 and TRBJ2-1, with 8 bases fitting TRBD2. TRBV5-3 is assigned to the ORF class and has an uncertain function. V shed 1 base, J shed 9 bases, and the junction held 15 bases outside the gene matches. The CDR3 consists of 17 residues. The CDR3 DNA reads TGTGCCAGAAGCTTGCCTGTCCCGGGACTAGTTATTGGTGAGCAGTTCTTC. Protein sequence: CARSLPVPGLVIGEQFF.

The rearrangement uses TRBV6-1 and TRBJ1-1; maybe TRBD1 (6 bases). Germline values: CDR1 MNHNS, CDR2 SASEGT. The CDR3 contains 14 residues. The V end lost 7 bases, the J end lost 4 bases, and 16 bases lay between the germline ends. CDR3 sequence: CASTEGGQATEAFF. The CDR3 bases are TGTGCCAGCACCGAAGGGGGGCAGGCCACTGAAGCTTTCTTT.

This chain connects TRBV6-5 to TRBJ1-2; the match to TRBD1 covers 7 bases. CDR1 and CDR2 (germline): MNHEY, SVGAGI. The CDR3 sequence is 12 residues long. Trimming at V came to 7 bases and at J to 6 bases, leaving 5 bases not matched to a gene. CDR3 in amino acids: CASMTGSDGYTF. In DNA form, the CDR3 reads TGTGCCAGCATGACAGGGTCCGATGGCTACACCTTC.

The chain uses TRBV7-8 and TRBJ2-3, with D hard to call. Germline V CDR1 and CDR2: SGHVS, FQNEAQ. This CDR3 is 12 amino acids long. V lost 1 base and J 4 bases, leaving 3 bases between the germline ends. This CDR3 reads CASSLDPDTQYF. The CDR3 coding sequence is TGTGCCAGCAGCTTAGATCCAGATACGCAGTATTTT. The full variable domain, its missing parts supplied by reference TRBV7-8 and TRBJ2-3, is GAGVSQSPRYKVAKRGQDVALRCDPISGHVSLFWYQQALGQGPEFLTYFQNEAQLDKSGLPSDRFFAERPEGSVSTLKIQRTQQEDSAVYLCASSLDPDTQYFGPGTRLTVL.

CDR3 sequence: CASSFGTDSYEQYF. As DNA, the CDR3 is TGTGCCAGCAGTTTCGGGACAGACTCCTACGAGCAGTACTTC. The chain recombines TRBV6-1 with TRBJ2-7, with 7 bases lining up with TRBD1. V shed 5 bases and J 0 bases; nucleotides not matched to a gene: 4. Germline values: CDR1 MNHNS, CDR2 SASEGT. The length of the CDR3 is 14 residues.

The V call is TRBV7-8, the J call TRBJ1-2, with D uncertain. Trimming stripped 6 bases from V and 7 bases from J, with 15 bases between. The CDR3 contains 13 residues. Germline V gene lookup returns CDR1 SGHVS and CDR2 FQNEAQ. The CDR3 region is CASSPRPNGGYTF. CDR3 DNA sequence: TGTGCCAGCAGTCCACGGCCCAACGGTGGCTACACCTTC. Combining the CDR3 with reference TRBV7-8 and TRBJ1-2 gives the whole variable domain GAGVSQSPRYKVAKRGQDVALRCDPISGHVSLFWYQQALGQGPEFLTYFQNEAQLDKSGLPSDRFFAERPEGSVSTLKIQRTQQEDSAVYLCASSPRPNGGYTFGSGTRLTVV.

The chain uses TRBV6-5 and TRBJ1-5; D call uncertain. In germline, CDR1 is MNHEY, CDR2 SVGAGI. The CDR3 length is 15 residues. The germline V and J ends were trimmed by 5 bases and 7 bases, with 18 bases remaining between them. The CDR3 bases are TGTGCCAGCAGTCCCCCGAACGACGCGGCGCAGCCCCAGCATTTT. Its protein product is CASSPPNDAAQPQHF.

The CDR3 loop reads CASSGRLAGGPLSGETQYF. The CDR3, as DNA: TGTGCCAGCAGCGGGAGACTAGCGGGAGGGCCTCTTTCGGGAGAGACCCAGTACTTC. V and J are TRBV11-1 and TRBJ2-5; TRBD2 aligns across 14 bases. The ends lost 5 bases at V and 4 bases at J; junction bases unmatched: 15. Germline-derived CDR1 and CDR2 are SGHAT and FQDESV (reference sequence). The CDR3 has 19 amino acids.

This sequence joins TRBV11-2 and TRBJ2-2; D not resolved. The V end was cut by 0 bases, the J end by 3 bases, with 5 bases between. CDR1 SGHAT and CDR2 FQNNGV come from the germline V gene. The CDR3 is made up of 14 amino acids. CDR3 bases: TGTGCCAGCAGCTTAGATTGGGACACCGGGGAGCTGTTTTTT. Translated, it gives CASSLDWDTGELFF.

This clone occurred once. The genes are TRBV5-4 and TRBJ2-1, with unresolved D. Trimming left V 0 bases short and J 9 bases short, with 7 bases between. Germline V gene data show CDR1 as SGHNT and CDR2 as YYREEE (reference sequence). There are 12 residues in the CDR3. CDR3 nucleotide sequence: TGTGCCAGCAGCTTGGTCTCCAGTGAGCAGTTCTTC. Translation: CASSLVSSEQFF.

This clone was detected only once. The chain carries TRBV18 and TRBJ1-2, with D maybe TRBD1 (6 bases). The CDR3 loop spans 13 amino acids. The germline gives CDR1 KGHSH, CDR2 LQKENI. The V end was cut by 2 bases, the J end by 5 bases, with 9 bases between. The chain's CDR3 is CASSPETGYGYTF. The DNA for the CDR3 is TGTGCCAGCTCACCAGAGACAGGATATGGCTACACCTTC.

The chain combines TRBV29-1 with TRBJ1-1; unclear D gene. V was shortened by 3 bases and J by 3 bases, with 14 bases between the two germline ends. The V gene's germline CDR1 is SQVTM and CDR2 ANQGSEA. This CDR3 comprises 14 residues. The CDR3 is CSVDSRGSDTEAFF. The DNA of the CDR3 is TGCAGCGTTGATTCGCGGGGAAGCGACACTGAAGCTTTCTTT. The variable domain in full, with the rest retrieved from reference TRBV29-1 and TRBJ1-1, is SAVISQKPSRDICQRGTSLTIQCQVDSQVTMMFWYRQQPGQSLTLIATANQGSEATYESGFVIDKFPISRPNLTFSTLTVSNMSPEDSSIYLCSVDSRGSDTEAFFGQGTRLTVV.

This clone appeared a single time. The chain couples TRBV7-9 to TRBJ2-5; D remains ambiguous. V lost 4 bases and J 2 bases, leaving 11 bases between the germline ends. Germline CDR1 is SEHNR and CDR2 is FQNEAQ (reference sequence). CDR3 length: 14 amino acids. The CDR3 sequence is CASSSVTVQETQYF. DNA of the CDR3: TGTGCCAGCAGCTCCGTGACTGTACAAGAGACCCAGTACTTC.

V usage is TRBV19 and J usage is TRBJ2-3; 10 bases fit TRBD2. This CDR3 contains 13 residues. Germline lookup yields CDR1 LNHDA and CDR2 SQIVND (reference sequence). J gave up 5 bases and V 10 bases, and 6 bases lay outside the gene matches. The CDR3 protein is CATLAGDVDTQYF. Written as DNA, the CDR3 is TGTGCCACCCTAGCGGGAGACGTAGATACGCAGTATTTT. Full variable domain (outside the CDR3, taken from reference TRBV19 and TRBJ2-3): DGGITQSPKYLFRKEGQNVTLSCEQNLNHDAMYWYRQDPGQGLRLIYYSQIVNDFQKGDIAEGYSVSREKKESFPLTVTSAQKNPTAFYLCATLAGDVDTQYFGPGTRLTVL.

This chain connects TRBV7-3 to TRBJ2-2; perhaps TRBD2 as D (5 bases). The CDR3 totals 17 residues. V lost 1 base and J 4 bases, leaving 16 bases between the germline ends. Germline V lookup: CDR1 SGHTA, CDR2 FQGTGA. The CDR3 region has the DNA TGTGCCAGCAGCTTAATTCCGGCCCCGGGGAGCACCGGGGAGCTGTTTTTT. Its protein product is CASSLIPAPGSTGELFF.

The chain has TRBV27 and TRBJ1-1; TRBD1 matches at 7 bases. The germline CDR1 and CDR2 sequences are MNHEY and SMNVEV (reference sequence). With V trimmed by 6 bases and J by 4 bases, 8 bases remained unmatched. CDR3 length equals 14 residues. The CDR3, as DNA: TGTGCCAGCAGACCACAGGGGTCGGTCACTGAAGCTTTCTTT. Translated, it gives CASRPQGSVTEAFF.

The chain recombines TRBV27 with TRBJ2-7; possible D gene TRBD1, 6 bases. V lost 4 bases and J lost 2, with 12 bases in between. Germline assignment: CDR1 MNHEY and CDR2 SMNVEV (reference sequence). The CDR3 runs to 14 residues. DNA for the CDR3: TGTGCCAGCAGTTCTGCGGACAGTGCCTACGAGCAGTACTTC. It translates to CASSSADSAYEQYF.

The CDR3 DNA reads TGTGCCAGCAGCAGGGACGGAAAAACCTACGAGCAGTACTTC. It codes for CASSRDGKTYEQYF. The V gene is TRBV27, the J gene TRBJ2-7, with D possibly called TRBD1 or TRBD2 (5 bases each). Trimming removed 6 bases from V and 2 bases from J, with 14 bases in between. The germline CDR1 and CDR2 sequences are MNHEY and SMNVEV (reference sequence). This CDR3 is built from 14 residues.

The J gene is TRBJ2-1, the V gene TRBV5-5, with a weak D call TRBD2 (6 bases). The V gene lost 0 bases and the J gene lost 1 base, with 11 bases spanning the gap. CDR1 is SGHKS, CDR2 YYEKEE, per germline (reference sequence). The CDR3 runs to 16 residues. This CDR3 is CASSLVIAGSYNEQFF. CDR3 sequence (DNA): TGTGCCAGCAGCTTGGTAATTGCGGGGTCCTACAATGAGCAGTTCTTC.

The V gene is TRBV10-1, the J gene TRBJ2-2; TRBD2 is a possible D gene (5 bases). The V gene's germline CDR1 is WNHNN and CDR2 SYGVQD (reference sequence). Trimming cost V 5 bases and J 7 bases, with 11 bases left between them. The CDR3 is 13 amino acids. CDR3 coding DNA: TGCGCCAGCAGTCCCGGGGAAGGCGGGGAGCTGTTTTTT. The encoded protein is CASSPGEGGELFF.

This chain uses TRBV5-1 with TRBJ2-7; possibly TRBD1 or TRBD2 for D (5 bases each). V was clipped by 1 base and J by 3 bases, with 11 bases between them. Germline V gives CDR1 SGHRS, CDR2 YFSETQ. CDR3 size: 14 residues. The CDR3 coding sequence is TGCGCCAGCAGCTTGTCCTTTGGGGGCTACGAGCAGTACTTC. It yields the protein CASSLSFGGYEQYF.

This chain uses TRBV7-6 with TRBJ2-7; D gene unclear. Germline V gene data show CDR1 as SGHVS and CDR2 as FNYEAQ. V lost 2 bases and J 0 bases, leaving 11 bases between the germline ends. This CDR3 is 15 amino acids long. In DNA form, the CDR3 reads TGTGCCAGCAGCTTACAACTAAAACCCTCCTACGAGCAGTACTTC. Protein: CASSLQLKPSYEQYF.

The CDR3 DNA reads TGTGCCAGCAGTGACAACTCCTACAATGAGCAGTTCTTC. Its translation is CASSDNSYNEQFF. This rearrangement joins TRBV6-4 to TRBJ2-1; D uncertain. CDR3 length: 13 amino acids. Trimming shortened V by 2 bases and J by 0 bases, and 2 bases separated the two germline ends. CDR1 and CDR2 from the germline V gene are MRHNA and SNTAGT.